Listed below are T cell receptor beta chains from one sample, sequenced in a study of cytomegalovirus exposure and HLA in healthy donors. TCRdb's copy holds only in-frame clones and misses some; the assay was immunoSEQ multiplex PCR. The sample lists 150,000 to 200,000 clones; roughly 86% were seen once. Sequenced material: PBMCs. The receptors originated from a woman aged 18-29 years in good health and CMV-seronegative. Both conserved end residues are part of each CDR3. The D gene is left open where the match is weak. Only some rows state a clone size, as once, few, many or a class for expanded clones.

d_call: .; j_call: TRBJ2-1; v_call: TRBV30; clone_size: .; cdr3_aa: CAWSEGEQFF; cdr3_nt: TGTGCCTGGAGTGAGGGGGAGCAGTTCTTC
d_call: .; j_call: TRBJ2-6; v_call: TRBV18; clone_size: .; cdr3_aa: CASSPIGANVLTF; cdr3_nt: TGTGCCAGCTCACCAATAGGGGCCAACGTCCTGACTTTC
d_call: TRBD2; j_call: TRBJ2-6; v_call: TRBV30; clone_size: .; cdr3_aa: CAWRGKGGTSGANVLTF; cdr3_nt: TGTGCCTGGAGGGGGAAGGGAGGGACTTCTGGGGCCAACGTCCTGACTTTC
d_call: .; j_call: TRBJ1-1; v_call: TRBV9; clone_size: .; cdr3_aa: CASSPARGSNTEAFF; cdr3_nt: TGTGCCAGCAGCCCAGCCAGGGGTAGTAACACTGAAGCTTTCTTT
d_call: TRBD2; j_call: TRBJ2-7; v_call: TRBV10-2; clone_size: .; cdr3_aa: CASSDLAGLAGGWDEQYF; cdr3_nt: TGCGCCAGCAGTGACCTCGCTGGCTTAGCGGGAGGTTGGGACGAGCAGTACTTC
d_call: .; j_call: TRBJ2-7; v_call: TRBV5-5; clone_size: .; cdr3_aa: CASSLAGGAGTTYEQYF; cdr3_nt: TGTGCCAGCAGCTTGGCTGGGGGTGCGGGAACTACCTACGAGCAGTACTTC
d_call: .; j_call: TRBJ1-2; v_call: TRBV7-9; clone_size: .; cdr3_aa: CASTPQVGGYTF; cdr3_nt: TGTGCCAGCACCCCCCAGGTTGGTGGCTACACCTTC
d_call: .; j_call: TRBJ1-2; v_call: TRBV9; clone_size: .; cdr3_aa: CASSDGLANYGYTF; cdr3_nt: TGTGCCAGCAGCGACGGGTTAGCTAACTATGGCTACACCTTC
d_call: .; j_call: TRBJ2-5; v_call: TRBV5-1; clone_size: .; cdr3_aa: CASSITGGETQYF; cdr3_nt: TGCGCCAGCAGCATTACAGGAGGGGAGACCCAGTACTTC
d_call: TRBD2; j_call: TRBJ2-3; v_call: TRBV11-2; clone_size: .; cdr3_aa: CASSRAGEATDTQYF; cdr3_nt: TGTGCCAGCAGCCGAGCGGGAGAGGCTACAGATACGCAGTATTTT
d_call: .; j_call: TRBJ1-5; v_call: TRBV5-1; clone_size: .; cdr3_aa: CASSLTGNQPQHF; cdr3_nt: TGCGCCAGCAGCTTGACAGGGAATCAGCCCCAGCATTTT
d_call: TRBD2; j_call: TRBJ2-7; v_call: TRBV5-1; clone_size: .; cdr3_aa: CASSLSRLAGGYEQYF; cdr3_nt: TGCGCCAGCAGCCTCTCCCGACTAGCGGGAGGGTACGAGCAGTACTTC
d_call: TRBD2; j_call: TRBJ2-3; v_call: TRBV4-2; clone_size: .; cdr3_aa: CASSQERGLASTDTQYF; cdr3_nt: TGTGCCAGCAGCCAAGAGAGGGGACTAGCGAGCACAGATACGCAGTATTTT
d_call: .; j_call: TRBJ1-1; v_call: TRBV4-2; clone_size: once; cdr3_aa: CASSQDAGGNTEAFF; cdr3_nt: TGTGCCAGCAGCCAAGACGCGGGAGGGAACACTGAAGCTTTCTTT
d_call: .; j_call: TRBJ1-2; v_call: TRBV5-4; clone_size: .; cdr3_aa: CASSWSGAPNYGYTF; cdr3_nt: TGTGCCAGCAGCTGGAGTGGGGCCCCTAACTATGGCTACACCTTC
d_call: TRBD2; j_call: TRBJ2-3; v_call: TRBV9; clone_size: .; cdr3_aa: CASSVVSGSTDTQYF; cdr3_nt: TGTGCCAGCAGCGTAGTTAGCGGGAGCACAGATACGCAGTATTTT
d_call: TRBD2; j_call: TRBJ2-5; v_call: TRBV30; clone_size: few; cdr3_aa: CAWIVPGLEAETQYF; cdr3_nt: TGTGCCTGGATTGTACCGGGACTAGAGGCGGAGACCCAGTACTTC
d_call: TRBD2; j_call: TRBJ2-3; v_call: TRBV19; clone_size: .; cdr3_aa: CASAERGDDTDTQYF; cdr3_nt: TGTGCCAGTGCAGAGCGGGGGGACGACACAGATACGCAGTATTTT
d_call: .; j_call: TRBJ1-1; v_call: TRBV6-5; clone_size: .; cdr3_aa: CASRQQGTNTEAFF; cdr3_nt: TGTGCCAGCAGACAACAGGGAACTAACACTGAAGCTTTCTTT
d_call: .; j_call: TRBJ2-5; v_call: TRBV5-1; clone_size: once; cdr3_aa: CASSPGRGEETQYF; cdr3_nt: TGCGCCAGCAGCCCCGGTCGGGGAGAGGAGACCCAGTACTTC
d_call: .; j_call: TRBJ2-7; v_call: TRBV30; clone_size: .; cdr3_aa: CAWSAGGEQYF; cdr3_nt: TGTGCCTGGAGCGCTGGGGGGGAGCAGTACTTC
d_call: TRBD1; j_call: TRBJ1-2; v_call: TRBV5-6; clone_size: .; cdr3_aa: CASSPWTGESYGYTF; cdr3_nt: TGTGCCAGCAGCCCCTGGACAGGCGAAAGCTATGGCTACACCTTC
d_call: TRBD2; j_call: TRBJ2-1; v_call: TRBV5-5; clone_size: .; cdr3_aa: CASSSSPPGTSGLYNEQFF; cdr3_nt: TGTGCCAGCAGCTCCTCCCCACCCGGAACTAGCGGCCTCTACAATGAGCAGTTCTTC
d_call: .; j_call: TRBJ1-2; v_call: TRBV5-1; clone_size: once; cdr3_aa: CASSLERRGWTF; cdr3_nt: TGCGCCAGCAGCTTGGAGCGGAGAGGATGGACCTTC
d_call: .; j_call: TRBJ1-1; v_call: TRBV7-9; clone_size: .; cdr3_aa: CASSTVNTEAFF; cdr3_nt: TGTGCCAGCAGCACAGTCAACACTGAAGCTTTCTTT
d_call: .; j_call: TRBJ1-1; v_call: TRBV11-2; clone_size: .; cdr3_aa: CASSARGTEAFF; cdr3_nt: TGTGCCAGCAGCGCCAGGGGCACTGAAGCTTTCTTT
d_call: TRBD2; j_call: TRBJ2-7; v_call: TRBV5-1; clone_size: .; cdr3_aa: CASSSAGGSSEQYF; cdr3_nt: TGCGCCAGCAGCTCAGCGGGAGGGAGCTCCGAGCAGTACTTC
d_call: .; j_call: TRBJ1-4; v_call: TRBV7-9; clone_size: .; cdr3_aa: CASSLRTGRTNEKLFF; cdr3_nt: TGTGCCAGCAGCTTGAGAACGGGGAGAACTAATGAAAAACTGTTTTTT
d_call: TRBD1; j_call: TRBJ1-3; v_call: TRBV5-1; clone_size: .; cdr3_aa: CASSFTGTGNPGNTIYF; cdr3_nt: TGCGCCAGCAGCTTTACCGGGACAGGGAACCCTGGAAACACCATATATTTT
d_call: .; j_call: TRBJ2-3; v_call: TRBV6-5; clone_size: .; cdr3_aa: CASKGVNTDTQYF; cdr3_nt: TGTGCCAGCAAAGGAGTGAACACAGATACGCAGTATTTT